The 23 T cell receptor beta chains reported below all come from one sample, sequenced in a study of blood T cell repertoires in COVID-19. The method was immunoSEQ multiplex PCR; TCRdb's version includes in-frame clones alone and lacks a portion of them. The table includes 200,000 to 300,000 clones, about nine tenths detected once. Sequences were obtained from peripheral blood. The receptors here all came from a man aged 25 to 40 with COVID-19, enrolled during active disease.

The genes are TRBV2 and TRBJ1-5; D ambiguous. Germline V gene sequence: CDR1 SNHLY, CDR2 FYNNEI. The V gene lost 6 bases and the J gene lost 2 bases, with 11 bases spanning the gap. The CDR3 runs 14 residues. The CDR3 nucleotides are TGTGCCAGCAGGCCAAGAGCGGGCAATCAGCCCCAGCATTTT. This sequence encodes CASRPRAGNQPQHF.

The chain recombines TRBV5-6 with TRBJ1-5, with TRBD1 as a possible D gene (5 bases). The CDR3 runs 14 residues. CDR1 SGHDT and CDR2 YYEEEE come from the germline V gene. Trimming took off 4 bases at V and 9 bases at J, with 17 bases between the two ends. CDR3 residues: CASSLQASALPQHF. In DNA form, the CDR3 reads TGTGCCAGCAGCCTACAGGCTTCGGCGTTGCCCCAGCATTTT.

The chain uses TRBV7-9 and TRBJ2-2; 10 nucleotides line up with TRBD2. There are 15 residues in the CDR3. Germline V gene lookup returns CDR1 SEHNR and CDR2 FQNEAQ (reference sequence). The J segment lost 2 bases and the V segment lost 5 bases, leaving 2 bases of the junction unmatched. The DNA for the CDR3 is TGTGCCAGCAGCCGGACTAGCGGAAACACCGGGGAGCTGTTTTTT. The encoded protein is CASSRTSGNTGELFF.

The CDR3 is CASSQQGRGIGIGTEAFF. The CDR3 coding sequence is TGCGCCAGCAGCCAGCAGGGCAGGGGGATTGGAATTGGAACTGAAGCTTTCTTT. The J gene is TRBJ1-1, the V gene TRBV5-1, with TRBD1 identical over 7 bases. The V gene's germline CDR1 is SGHRS and CDR2 YFSETQ. Trimming removed 4 bases from V and 5 bases from J; junction bases left unmatched: 20. This CDR3 is built from 18 residues.

The chain uses TRBV6-4 and TRBJ1-1; maybe TRBD1 (5 bases). Germline loops: CDR1 MRHNA, CDR2 SNTAGT. The CDR3 spans 12 residues. The V gene lost 6 bases and the J gene lost 11 bases, with 16 bases spanning the gap. The CDR3, as DNA: TGTGCCAGCAGATCAACCGGGGGGAGCGCTTTCTTT. This codes for CASRSTGGSAFF.

The chain couples TRBV18 to TRBJ2-3; unclear D gene. The length of the CDR3 is 11 residues. Germline V gene sequence: CDR1 KGHSH, CDR2 LQKENI. The V gene lost 8 bases and the J gene lost 2 bases, with 5 bases spanning the gap. CDR3 DNA: TGTGCCAGCCGGGTCACAGATACGCAGTATTTT. Translation: CASRVTDTQYF.

This chain connects TRBV30 to TRBJ2-3; D is undetermined. CDR3 length: 12 amino acids. The germline V and J ends were trimmed by 1 base and 2 bases, with 4 bases remaining between them. Germline assignment: CDR1 GTSNPN and CDR2 SVGIG (reference sequence). In DNA, the CDR3 is TGTGCCTGGAGTGGACTCACAGATACGCAGTATTTT. The encoded protein is CAWSGLTDTQYF.

The chain uses TRBV3-1 (or the pseudogene TRBV3-2) and TRBJ2-1, with TRBD2 identical over 10 bases. Germline CDR1 LGHDT, CDR2 YNNKEL (reference sequence). The J segment lost 3 bases and the V segment lost 4 bases, leaving 3 bases of the junction unmatched. The CDR3 runs to 15 residues. CDR3 loop: CASSLSGGHYNEQFF. The CDR3 nucleotides are TGTGCCAGCAGCCTTAGCGGGGGGCACTACAATGAGCAGTTCTTC.

The chain has TRBV24-1 and TRBJ1-3, with TRBD1 matching 8 bases. The CDR3 extends over 16 amino acids. J was trimmed by 2 bases and V by 9 bases; bases with no gene match: 11. Germline assignment: CDR1 KGHDR and CDR2 SFDVKD. CDR3 coding DNA: TGTGCCACCGCAGGGGGCTTCTTTTGGGCTGGAAACACCATATATTTT. It encodes CATAGGFFWAGNTIYF.

The rearrangement uses TRBV5-4 and TRBJ2-3, with D tentatively TRBD2 (5 bases). The CDR3 is made up of 14 amino acids. Trimming left V 2 bases short and J 3 bases short, with 10 bases between. The V gene's germline CDR1 is SGHNT and CDR2 YYREEE (reference sequence). CDR3 in amino acids: CASSFGTRTDTQYF. The CDR3 nucleotides are TGTGCCAGCAGCTTCGGCACTAGGACAGATACGCAGTATTTT.

This clone occurred once. V is TRBV5-1 and J is TRBJ1-6; maybe TRBD1 (6 bases). The CDR3 is 16 amino acids. Trimming removed 2 bases at V and 5 bases at J, with 14 bases between. The germline V gene has CDR1 SGHRS and CDR2 YFSETQ. The CDR3 reads CASSLSGAVDNSPLHF. In DNA form, the CDR3 reads TGCGCCAGCAGCTTATCAGGGGCCGTCGATAATTCACCCCTCCACTTT.

The chain couples TRBV11-2 to TRBJ2-5; 9 bases are a match to TRBD2. CDR3 length equals 15 residues. CDR1 SGHAT and CDR2 FQNNGV come from the germline V gene. Trimming took 0 bases from V and 6 from J; bases not matched to a gene: 5. CDR3 sequence (DNA): TGTGCCAGCAGCTTAGAGCGGGGGGGCCTAAAGACCCAGTACTTC. This translates into CASSLERGGLKTQYF.

The chain combines TRBV2 with TRBJ1-4; tentative D call: TRBD1 (5 bases). Trimming pared 5 bases from V and 4 bases from J, leaving 14 bases between. This CDR3 contains 15 residues. Germline CDR1 and CDR2: SNHLY and FYNNEI. The CDR3 DNA reads as TGTGCCAGCAGTATAGGACGGGGGATTAATGAAAAACTGTTTTTT. Its translation: CASSIGRGINEKLFF. Together with reference TRBV2 and TRBJ1-4, the CDR3 gives the full variable domain: EPEVTQTPSHQVTQMGQEVILRCVPISNHLYFYWYRQILGQKVEFLVSFYNNEISEKSEIFDDQFSVERPDGSNFTLKIRSTKLEDSAMYFCASSIGRGINEKLFFGSGTQLSVL.

The chain employs TRBV6-5 and TRBJ2-7; possible D gene TRBD1, 5 bases. The CDR3 is 11 residues long. Germline CDR1 is MNHEY and CDR2 is SVGAGI. Trimming removed 7 bases from V and 4 bases from J, with 8 bases in between. This chain's CDR3 is CASIKGYEQYF. The CDR3 nucleotides are TGTGCCAGCATCAAGGGGTACGAGCAGTACTTC.

The V call is TRBV6-1, the J call TRBJ1-4, with D perhaps TRBD1 (5 bases). CDR1 and CDR2 (germline): MNHNS, SASEGT. CDR3 length: 15 amino acids. The germline V and J ends were trimmed by 3 bases and 6 bases, with 14 bases remaining between them. CDR3 in amino acids: CASSETSGTYEKLFF. The CDR3 bases are TGTGCCAGCAGTGAGACGTCAGGGACTTATGAAAAACTGTTTTTT.

The chain couples TRBV5-1 to TRBJ1-6, with no clear D. Per germline, CDR1 SGHRS and CDR2 YFSETQ. Trimming took off 3 bases at V and 6 bases at J, with 7 bases between the two ends. The CDR3 length is 13 residues. CDR3 sequence (DNA): TGCGCCAGCAGCTGGGCCACTAATTCACCCCTCCACTTT. Translated: CASSWATNSPLHF. The variable domain in full, completed from reference TRBV5-1 and TRBJ1-6, reads KAGVTQTPRYLIKTRGQQVTLSCSPISGHRSVSWYQQTPGQGLQFLFEYFSETQRNKGNFPGRFSGRQFSNSRSEMNVSTLELGDSALYLCASSWATNSPLHFGNGTRLTVT.

Here the CDR3 reads CASSISASGGPHNEQFF. CDR3 bases: TGTGCCAGTAGTATATCGGCTAGCGGGGGGCCCCACAATGAGCAGTTCTTC. This chain joins TRBV19 and TRBJ2-1; the match to TRBD2 covers 11 bases. The germline V gene encodes CDR1 LNHDA and CDR2 SQIVND (reference sequence). The CDR3 extends over 17 amino acids. With 2 bases clipped from V and 5 bases from J, the junction kept 8 bases outside the gene matches.

The V call is TRBV2, the J call TRBJ2-5; 8 bases match TRBD1. V lost 4 bases to trimming and J lost 7 bases; unmatched junction nucleotides: 8. Germline-derived CDR1 and CDR2 are SNHLY and FYNNEI. The CDR3 sequence is 14 residues long. The CDR3 here is CASSGPGTGGTQYF. DNA of the CDR3: TGTGCCAGCAGTGGCCCGGGGACAGGAGGGACCCAGTACTTC.

The CDR3 reads CASISDANYGYTF. CDR3 sequence (DNA): TGCGCCAGCATTTCAGATGCTAACTATGGCTACACCTTC. The chain carries TRBV10-2 and TRBJ1-2; no definite D call. Trimming cost V 7 bases and J 0 bases, with 9 bases left between them. This CDR3 is built from 13 residues. In germline, CDR1 is WSHSY, CDR2 SAAADI.

The V and J genes are TRBV6-2 or TRBV6-3 and TRBJ1-1, with TRBD1 matching over 9 bases. The CDR3 is 13 amino acids. V lost 5 bases and J lost 5; bases outside the gene matches: 3. Germline lookup yields CDR1 MNHEY and CDR2 SVGEGT. In nucleotides, the CDR3 is TGTGCCAGCAGTAACAGGGGGCATACTGAAGCTTTCTTT. Its protein product is CASSNRGHTEAFF.

The chain joins TRBV10-3 to TRBJ2-2; possible D gene TRBD1, 6 bases. The CDR3 sequence is 16 residues long. The V end was cut by 0 bases, the J end by 6 bases, with 14 bases between. Germline V lookup: CDR1 ENHRY, CDR2 SYGVKD. This CDR3 reads CAISESTRDTSGELFF. DNA for the CDR3: TGTGCCATCAGTGAGTCGACTCGGGACACGTCCGGGGAGCTGTTTTTT.

This chain connects TRBV19 to TRBJ2-2, with 7 bases aligning to TRBD1. Germline CDR1 reads LNHDA; CDR2 reads SQIVND (reference sequence). CDR3 size: 15 residues. The V and J ends lost 10 bases and 0 bases, in that order; junction bases with no gene match: 8. In DNA form, the CDR3 reads TGTGCCACCCTCCGGGACAGTACGAACACCGGGGAGCTGTTTTTT. Translation gives CATLRDSTNTGELFF.

The V call is TRBV9, the J call TRBJ2-7; 8 bases fit TRBD1. Germline loops: CDR1 SGDLS, CDR2 YYNGEE. The CDR3 spans 15 residues. Trimming at V came to 4 bases and at J to 1 base, leaving 7 bases not matched to a gene. The CDR3 reads CASSLGQGSSYEQYF. The CDR3 nucleotides are TGTGCCAGCAGCCTAGGACAGGGTAGTTCCTACGAGCAGTACTTC. The complete variable domain, with remaining parts taken from reference TRBV9 and TRBJ2-7, reads DSGVTQTPKHLITATGQRVTLRCSPRSGDLSVYWYQQSLDQGLQFLIQYYNGEERAKGNILERFSAQQFPDLHSELNLSSLELGDSALYFCASSLGQGSSYEQYFGPGTRLTVT.